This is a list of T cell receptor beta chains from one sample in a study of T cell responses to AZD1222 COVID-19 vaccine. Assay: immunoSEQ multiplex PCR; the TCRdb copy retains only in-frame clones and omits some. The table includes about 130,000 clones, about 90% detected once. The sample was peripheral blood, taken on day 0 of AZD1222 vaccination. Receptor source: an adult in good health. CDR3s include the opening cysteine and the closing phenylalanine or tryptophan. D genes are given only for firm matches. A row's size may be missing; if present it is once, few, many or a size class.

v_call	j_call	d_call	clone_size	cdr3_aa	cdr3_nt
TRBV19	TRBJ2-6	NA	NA	CASRRPNLSGANVLTF	TGTGCCAGTAGGAGACCGAACCTCTCTGGGGCCAACGTCCTGACTTTC
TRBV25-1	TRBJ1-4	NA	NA	CASSDRGGGSEKLFF	TGTGCCAGCAGTGACCGCGGAGGGGGAAGTGAAAAACTGTTTTTT
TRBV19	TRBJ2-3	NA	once	CASSIATGLPDTQYF	TGTGCCAGTAGTATAGCCACAGGGTTACCAGATACGCAGTATTTT
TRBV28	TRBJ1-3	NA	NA	CASSLRGGTGNTIYF	TGTGCCAGCAGTTTAAGGGGAGGAACTGGAAACACCATATATTTT
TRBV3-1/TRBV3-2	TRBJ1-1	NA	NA	CASSQERRTRAEAFF	TGTGCCAGCAGCCAAGAAAGACGGACCCGCGCTGAAGCTTTCTTT
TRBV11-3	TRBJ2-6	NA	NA	CASSLDHPVGAGANVLTF	TGTGCCAGCAGCTTAGACCATCCGGTAGGAGCTGGGGCCAACGTCCTGACTTTC
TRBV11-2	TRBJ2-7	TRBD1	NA	CASSGWDSIYEQYF	TGTGCCAGCAGCGGATGGGACAGCATTTACGAGCAGTACTTC
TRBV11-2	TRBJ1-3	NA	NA	CASCPWESGNTIYF	TGTGCCAGCTGTCCCTGGGAGTCTGGAAACACCATATATTTT
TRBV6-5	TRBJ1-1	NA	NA	CASSRDRAAAFF	TGTGCCAGCAGTAGAGACAGAGCGGCAGCTTTCTTT
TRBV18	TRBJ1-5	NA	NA	CASSPGSNQPQHF	TGTGCCAGCTCCCCAGGAAGCAATCAGCCCCAGCATTTT
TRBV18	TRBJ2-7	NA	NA	CASSPIESSYEQYF	TGTGCCAGCTCACCAATAGAAAGCTCCTACGAGCAGTACTTC
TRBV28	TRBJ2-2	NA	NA	CASSWGSEPNTGELFF	TGTGCCAGCAGCTGGGGTAGCGAGCCGAACACCGGGGAGCTGTTTTTT
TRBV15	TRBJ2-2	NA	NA	CATSTQLASGELFF	TGTGCCACCAGCACCCAACTAGCCTCCGGGGAGCTGTTTTTT
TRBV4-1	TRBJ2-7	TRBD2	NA	CASSQAELALDEQYF	TGCGCCAGCAGCCAAGCGGAACTAGCGTTAGACGAGCAGTACTTC
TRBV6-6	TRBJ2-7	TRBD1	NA	CASSKLTGEEYEQYF	TGTGCCAGCAGTAAACTGACAGGGGAGGAGTACGAGCAGTACTTC
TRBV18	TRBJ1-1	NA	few	CASSPPTAGDTEAFF	TGTGCCAGCTCACCACCGACGGCGGGGGACACTGAAGCTTTCTTT
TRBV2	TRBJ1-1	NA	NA	CASSETGRMNTEAFF	TGTGCCAGCAGCGAGACAGGTCGGATGAACACTGAAGCTTTCTTT
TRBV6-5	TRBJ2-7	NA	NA	CASRGDPFYEQYF	TGTGCCAGCAGGGGAGACCCCTTCTACGAGCAGTACTTC
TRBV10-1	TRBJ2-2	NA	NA	CASSEVQLEGELFF	TGCGCCAGCAGTGAAGTCCAGCTCGAGGGGGAGCTGTTTTTT
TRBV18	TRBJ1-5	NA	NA	CASSPLGGSNQPQHF	TGTGCCAGCTCACCACTGGGGGGTAGCAATCAGCCCCAGCATTTT
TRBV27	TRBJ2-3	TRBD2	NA	CASSFPGGREDTDTQYF	TGTGCCAGCAGTTTTCCCGGCGGGCGGGAGGACACAGATACGCAGTATTTT
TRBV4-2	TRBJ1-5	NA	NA	CASSQDFDRPYEPQHF	TGTGCCAGCAGCCAAGATTTTGACAGGCCTTATGAGCCCCAGCATTTT
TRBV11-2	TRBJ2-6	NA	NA	CASSLGPSGANVLTF	TGTGCCAGCAGCCTGGGGCCCTCTGGGGCCAACGTCCTGACTTTC
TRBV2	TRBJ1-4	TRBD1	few	CASRRGLNEKLFF	TGTGCCAGCAGGAGGGGGCTGAATGAAAAACTGTTTTTT
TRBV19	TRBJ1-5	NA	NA	CASSIVRGFESNQPQHF	TGTGCCAGTAGTATAGTTCGCGGTTTTGAGAGCAATCAGCCCCAGCATTTT
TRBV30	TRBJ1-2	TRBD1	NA	CACSTGGSGYGYTF	TGTGCCTGTTCGACAGGGGGCAGCGGCTATGGCTACACCTTC
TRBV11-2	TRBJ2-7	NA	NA	CASSLLNEQYF	TGTGCCAGCAGCTTATTGAACGAGCAGTACTTC
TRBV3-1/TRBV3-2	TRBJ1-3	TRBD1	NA	CASSLGTGGNTIYF	TGTGCCAGCAGCCTTGGGACAGGCGGAAACACCATATATTTT
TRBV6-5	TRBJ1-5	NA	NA	CASSYSGGSNQPQHF	TGTGCCAGCAGTTACTCGGGGGGGAGCAATCAGCCCCAGCATTTT
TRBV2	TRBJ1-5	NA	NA	CASRREGNQPQHF	TGTGCCAGCAGAAGGGAGGGCAATCAGCCCCAGCATTTT
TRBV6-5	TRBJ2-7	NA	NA	CASSRTGPYEQYF	TGTGCCAGCAGTCGAACAGGGCCCTACGAGCAGTACTTC
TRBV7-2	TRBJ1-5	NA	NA	CASSLGQAWGQPQHF	TGTGCCAGCAGCTTAGGACAGGCATGGGGACAGCCCCAGCATTTT
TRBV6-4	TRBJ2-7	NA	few	CASSVEGTYEQYF	TGTGCCAGCAGTGTTGAGGGAACCTACGAGCAGTACTTC
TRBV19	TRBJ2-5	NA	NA	CASSISVGVEETQYF	TGTGCCAGTAGTATTTCTGTGGGTGTGGAGGAGACCCAGTACTTC
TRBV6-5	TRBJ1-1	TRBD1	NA	CASSYSTTGGGTEAFF	TGTGCCAGCAGTTACTCGACGACAGGGGGAGGGACTGAAGCTTTCTTT
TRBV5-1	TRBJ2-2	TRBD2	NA	CASSLLAGGAGELFF	TGCGCCAGCAGCCTGCTAGCGGGAGGGGCCGGGGAGCTGTTTTTT
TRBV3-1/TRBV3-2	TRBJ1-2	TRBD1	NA	CASSRTGGNYGYTF	TGTGCCAGCAGCCGGACAGGGGGCAACTATGGCTACACCTTC
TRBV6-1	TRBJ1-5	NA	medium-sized	CASSEISGGNQPQHF	TGTGCCAGCAGTGAAATTTCAGGGGGCAATCAGCCCCAGCATTTT
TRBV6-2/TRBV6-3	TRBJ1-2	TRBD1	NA	CASSRTGVINSYTF	TGTGCCAGCAGCCGGACAGGAGTCATAAACTCCTACACCTTC
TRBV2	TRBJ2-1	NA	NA	CASSEGETGRIF	TGTGCCAGCAGTGAAGGTGAAACAGGCCGGATCTTC
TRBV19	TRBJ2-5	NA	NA	CASSIGSQETQYF	TGTGCCAGTAGTATAGGGTCACAAGAGACCCAGTACTTC
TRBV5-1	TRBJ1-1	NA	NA	CASSAGRDAEAFF	TGCGCCAGCAGCGCAGGAAGGGATGCTGAAGCTTTCTTT
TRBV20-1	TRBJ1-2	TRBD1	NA	CSASLTGAFSSGYTF	TGCAGTGCTAGTTTGACAGGGGCCTTTTCTTCTGGCTACACCTTC
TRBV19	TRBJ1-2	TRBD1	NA	CASSDWDRDYGYTF	TGTGCCAGTAGTGACTGGGACAGAGACTATGGCTACACCTTC
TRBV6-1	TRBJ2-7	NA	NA	CASSENGLSYEQYF	TGTGCCAGCAGTGAAAACGGACTCTCCTACGAGCAGTACTTC
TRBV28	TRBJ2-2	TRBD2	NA	CASRPSGLAGAGELFF	TGTGCCAGCAGGCCCTCGGGACTAGCGGGAGCCGGGGAGCTGTTTTTT
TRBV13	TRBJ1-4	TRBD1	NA	CASRRQGTNEKLFF	TGTGCCAGCAGGAGACAGGGAACTAATGAAAAACTGTTTTTT
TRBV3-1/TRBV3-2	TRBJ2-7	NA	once	CASSQAKSSEQYF	TGTGCCAGCAGCCAAGCTAAAAGTTCCGAGCAGTACTTC
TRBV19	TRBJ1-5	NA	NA	CASSPTVSNQPQHF	TGTGCCAGTAGCCCGACAGTAAGCAATCAGCCCCAGCATTTT
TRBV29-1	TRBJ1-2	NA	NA	CSVESQGGGYGYTF	TGCAGCGTTGAATCACAGGGCGGCGGCTATGGCTACACCTTC
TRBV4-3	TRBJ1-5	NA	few	CASSRGLRGSNQPQHF	TGCGCCAGCAGCCGGGGACTGCGGGGGAGCAATCAGCCCCAGCATTTT
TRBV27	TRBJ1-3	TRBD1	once	CASSSASGGVKSSGNTIYF	TGTGCCAGCAGTTCCGCGTCAGGGGGGGTGAAATCCTCTGGAAACACCATATATTTT
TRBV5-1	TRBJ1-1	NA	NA	CASRQGNTEAFF	TGCGCCAGCAGACAGGGGAACACTGAAGCTTTCTTT
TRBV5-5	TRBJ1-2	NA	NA	CASSLGGWTNYGYTF	TGTGCCAGCAGCTTGGGGGGGTGGACCAACTATGGCTACACCTTC